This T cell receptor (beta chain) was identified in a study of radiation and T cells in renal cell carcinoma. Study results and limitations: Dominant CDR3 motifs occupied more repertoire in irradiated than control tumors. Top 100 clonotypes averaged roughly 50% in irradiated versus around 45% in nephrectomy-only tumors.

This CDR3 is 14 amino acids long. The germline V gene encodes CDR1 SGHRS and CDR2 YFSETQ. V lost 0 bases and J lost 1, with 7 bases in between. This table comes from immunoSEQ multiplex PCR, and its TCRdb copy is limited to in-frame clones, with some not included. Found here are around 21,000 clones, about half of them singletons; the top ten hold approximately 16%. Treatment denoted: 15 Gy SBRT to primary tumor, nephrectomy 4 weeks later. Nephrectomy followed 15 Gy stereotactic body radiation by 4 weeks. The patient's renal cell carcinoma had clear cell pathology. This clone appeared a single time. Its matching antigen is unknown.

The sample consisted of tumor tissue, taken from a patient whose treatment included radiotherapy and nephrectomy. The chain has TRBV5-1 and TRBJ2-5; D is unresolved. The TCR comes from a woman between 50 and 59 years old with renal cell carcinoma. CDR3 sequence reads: CASSLVAAQETQYF. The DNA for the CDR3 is TGCGCCAGCAGCTTGGTGGCAGCCCAAGAGACCCAGTACTTC.